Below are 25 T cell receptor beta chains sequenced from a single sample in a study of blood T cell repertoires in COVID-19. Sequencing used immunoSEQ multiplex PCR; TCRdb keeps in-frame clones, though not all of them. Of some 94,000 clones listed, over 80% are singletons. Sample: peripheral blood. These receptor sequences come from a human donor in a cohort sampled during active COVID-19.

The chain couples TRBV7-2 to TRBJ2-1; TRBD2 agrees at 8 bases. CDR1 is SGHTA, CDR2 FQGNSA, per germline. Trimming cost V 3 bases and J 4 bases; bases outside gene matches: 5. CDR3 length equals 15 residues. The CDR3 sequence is CASSFKAGEYNEQFF. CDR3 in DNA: TGTGCCAGCAGCTTTAAAGCGGGAGAGTACAATGAGCAGTTCTTC.

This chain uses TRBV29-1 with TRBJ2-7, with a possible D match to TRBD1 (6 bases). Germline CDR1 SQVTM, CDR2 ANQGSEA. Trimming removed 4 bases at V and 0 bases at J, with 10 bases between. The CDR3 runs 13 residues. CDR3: CSVAGDTSYEQYF. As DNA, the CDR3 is TGCAGCGTTGCCGGGGACACCTCCTACGAGCAGTACTTC.

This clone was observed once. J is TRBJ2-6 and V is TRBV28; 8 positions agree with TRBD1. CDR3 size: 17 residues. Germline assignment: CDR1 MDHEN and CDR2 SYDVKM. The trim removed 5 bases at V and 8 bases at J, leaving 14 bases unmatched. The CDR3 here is CASSPHGQGKLTNVLTF. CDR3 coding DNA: TGTGCCAGCAGTCCTCATGGACAGGGAAAATTGACCAACGTCCTGACTTTC. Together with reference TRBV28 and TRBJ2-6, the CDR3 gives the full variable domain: DVKVTQSSRYLVKRTGEKVFLECVQDMDHENMFWYRQDPGLGLRLIYFSYDVKMKEKGDIPEGYSVSREKKERFSLILESASTNQTSMYLCASSPHGQGKLTNVLTFGAGSRLTVL.

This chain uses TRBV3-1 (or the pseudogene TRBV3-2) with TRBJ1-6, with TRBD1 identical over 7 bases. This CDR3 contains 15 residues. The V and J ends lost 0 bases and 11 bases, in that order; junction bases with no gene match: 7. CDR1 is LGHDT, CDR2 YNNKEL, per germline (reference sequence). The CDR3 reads CASSQEVTGTPPLHF. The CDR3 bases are TGTGCCAGCAGCCAAGAAGTGACAGGGACCCCACCCCTCCACTTT.

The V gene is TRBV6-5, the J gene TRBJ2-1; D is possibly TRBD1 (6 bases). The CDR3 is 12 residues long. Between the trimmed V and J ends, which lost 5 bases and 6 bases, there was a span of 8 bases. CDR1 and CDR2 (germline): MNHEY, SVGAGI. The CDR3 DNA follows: TGTGCCAGCAGTCAACAGGGCAATGAGCAGTTCTTC. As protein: CASSQQGNEQFF.

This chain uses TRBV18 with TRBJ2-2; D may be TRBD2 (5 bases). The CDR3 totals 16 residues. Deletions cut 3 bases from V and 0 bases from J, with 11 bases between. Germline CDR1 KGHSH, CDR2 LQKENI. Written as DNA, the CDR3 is TGTGCCAGCTCACCTCCTAGCCGATCGAACACCGGGGAGCTGTTTTTT. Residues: CASSPPSRSNTGELFF.

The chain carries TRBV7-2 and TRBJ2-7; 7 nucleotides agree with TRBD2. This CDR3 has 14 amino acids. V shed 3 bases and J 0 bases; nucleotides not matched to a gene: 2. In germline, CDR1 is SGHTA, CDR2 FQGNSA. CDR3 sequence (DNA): TGTGCCAGCAGCTTCGGCGGGAGCTCCTACGAGCAGTACTTC. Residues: CASSFGGSSYEQYF.

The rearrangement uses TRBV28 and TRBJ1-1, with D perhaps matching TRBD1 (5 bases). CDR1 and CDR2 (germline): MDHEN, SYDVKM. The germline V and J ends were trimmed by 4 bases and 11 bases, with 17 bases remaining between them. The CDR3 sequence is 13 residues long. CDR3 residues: CASSWWGGVSAFF. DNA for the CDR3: TGTGCCAGCAGTTGGTGGGGGGGGGTGTCGGCTTTCTTT.

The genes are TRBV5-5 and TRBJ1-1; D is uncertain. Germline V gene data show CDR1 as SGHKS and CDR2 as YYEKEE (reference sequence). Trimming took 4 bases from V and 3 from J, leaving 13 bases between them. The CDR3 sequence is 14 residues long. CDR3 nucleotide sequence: TGTGCCAGCAGCGCGAGAGGGAAGCACACTGAAGCTTTCTTT. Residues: CASSARGKHTEAFF.

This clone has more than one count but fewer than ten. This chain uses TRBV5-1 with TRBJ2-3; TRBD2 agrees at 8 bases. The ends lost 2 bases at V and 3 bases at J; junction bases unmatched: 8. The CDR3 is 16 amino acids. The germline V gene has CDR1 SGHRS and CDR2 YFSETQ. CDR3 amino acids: CASSFLTSGSTDTQYF. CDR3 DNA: TGCGCCAGCAGCTTCCTAACCAGCGGGAGTACAGATACGCAGTATTTT.

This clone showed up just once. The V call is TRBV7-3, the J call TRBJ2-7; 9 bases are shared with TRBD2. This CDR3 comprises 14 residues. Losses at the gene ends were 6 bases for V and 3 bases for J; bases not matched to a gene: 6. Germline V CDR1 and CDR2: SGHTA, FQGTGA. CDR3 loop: CASSMRAGGYEQYF. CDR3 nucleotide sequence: TGTGCCAGCAGTATGCGAGCGGGAGGCTACGAGCAGTACTTC.

In DNA form, the CDR3 reads TGTGCCAGCAGCTTGGGGCTAGCGGGCTCCTACGAGCAGTACTTC. Protein: CASSLGLAGSYEQYF. V and J are TRBV5-6 and TRBJ2-7; TRBD2 aligns across 8 bases. This CDR3 has 15 residues. Trimming at V came to 0 bases and at J to 0 bases, leaving 2 bases not matched to a gene. Germline V lookup: CDR1 SGHDT, CDR2 YYEEEE.

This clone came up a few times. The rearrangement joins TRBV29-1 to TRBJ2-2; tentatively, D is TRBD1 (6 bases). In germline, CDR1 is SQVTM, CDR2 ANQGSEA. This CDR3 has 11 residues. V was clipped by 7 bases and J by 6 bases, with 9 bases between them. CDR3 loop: CSARGAGELFF. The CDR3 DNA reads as TGCAGCGCCAGGGGCGCCGGGGAGCTGTTTTTT.

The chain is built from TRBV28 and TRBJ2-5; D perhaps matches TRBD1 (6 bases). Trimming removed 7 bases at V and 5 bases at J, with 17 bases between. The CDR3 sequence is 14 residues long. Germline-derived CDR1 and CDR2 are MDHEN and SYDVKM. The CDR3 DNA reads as TGTGCCAGCACCGTAGGACAGTCCCCGGAGACCCAGTACTTC. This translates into CASTVGQSPETQYF. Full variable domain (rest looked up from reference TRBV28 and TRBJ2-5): DVKVTQSSRYLVKRTGEKVFLECVQDMDHENMFWYRQDPGLGLRLIYFSYDVKMKEKGDIPEGYSVSREKKERFSLILESASTNQTSMYLCASTVGQSPETQYFGPGTRLLVL.

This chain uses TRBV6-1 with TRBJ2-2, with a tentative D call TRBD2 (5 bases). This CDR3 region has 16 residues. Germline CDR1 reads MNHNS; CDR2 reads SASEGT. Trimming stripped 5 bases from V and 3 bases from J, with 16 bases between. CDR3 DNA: TGTGCCAGCAGTAAAGACCGAGACGGGGACACCGGGGAGCTGTTTTTT. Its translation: CASSKDRDGDTGELFF.

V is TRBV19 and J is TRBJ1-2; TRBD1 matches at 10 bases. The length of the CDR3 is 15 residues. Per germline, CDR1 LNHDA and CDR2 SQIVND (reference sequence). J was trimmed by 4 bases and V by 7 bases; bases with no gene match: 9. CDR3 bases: TGTGCCAGTACTCCCTACAGACAGGGGGCCTATGGCTACACCTTC. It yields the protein CASTPYRQGAYGYTF.

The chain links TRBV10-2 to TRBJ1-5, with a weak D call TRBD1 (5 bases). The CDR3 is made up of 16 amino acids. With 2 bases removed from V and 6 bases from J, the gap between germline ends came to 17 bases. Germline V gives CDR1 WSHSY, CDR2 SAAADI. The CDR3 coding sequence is TGCGCCAGCAGTGAGACGTCGGCAGGGTCATCTCAGCCCCAGCATTTT. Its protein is CASSETSAGSSQPQHF.

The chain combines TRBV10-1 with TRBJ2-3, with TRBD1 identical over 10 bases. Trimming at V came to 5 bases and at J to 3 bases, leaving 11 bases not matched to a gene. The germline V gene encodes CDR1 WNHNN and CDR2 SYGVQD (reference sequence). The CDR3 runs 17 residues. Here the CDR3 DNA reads TGCGCCAGCAGTTCAACTGGACAGGGGGGTGGAACAGATACGCAGTATTTT. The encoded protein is CASSSTGQGGGTDTQYF.

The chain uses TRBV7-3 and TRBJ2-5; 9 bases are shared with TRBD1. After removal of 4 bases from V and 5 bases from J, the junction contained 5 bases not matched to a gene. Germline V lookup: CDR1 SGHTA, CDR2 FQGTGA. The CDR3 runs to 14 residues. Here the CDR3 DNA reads TGTGCCAGCAGCTCCACAGGGGGCCGGGAGACCCAGTACTTC. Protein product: CASSSTGGRETQYF.

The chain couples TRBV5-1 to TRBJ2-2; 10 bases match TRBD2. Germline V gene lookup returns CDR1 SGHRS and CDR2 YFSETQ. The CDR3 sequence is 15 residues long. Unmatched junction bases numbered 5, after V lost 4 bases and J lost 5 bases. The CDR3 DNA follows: TGCGCCAGCAGCCTAGGACTAGCGGTGACCGGGGAGCTGTTTTTT. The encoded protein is CASSLGLAVTGELFF.

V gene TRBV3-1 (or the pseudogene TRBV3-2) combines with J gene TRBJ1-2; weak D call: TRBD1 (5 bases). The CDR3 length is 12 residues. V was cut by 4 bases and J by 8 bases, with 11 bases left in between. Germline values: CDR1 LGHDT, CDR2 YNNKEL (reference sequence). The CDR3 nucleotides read TGTGCCAGCAGCCCCCTGGGGGGGGGCTACACCTTC. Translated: CASSPLGGGYTF.

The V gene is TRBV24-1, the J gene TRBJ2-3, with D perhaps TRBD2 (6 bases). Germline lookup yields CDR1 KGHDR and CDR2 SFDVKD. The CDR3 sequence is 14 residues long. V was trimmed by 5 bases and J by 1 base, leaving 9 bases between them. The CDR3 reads CATSGGGGTDTQYF. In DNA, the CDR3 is TGTGCCACCAGTGGGGGAGGAGGCACAGATACGCAGTATTTT.

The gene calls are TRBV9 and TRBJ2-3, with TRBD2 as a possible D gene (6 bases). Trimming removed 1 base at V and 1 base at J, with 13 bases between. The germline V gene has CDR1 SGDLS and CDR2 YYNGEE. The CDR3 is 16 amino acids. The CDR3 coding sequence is TGTGCCAGCAGCGTACGATCCGGCGGGGGCACAGATACGCAGTATTTT. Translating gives CASSVRSGGGTDTQYF.

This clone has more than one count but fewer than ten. The CDR3 sequence: CASTMTGRFSYEQYF. The CDR3 DNA is TGTGCCAGCACTATGACCGGGAGGTTCTCCTACGAGCAGTACTTC. J is TRBJ2-7 and V is TRBV3-1 (or the pseudogene TRBV3-2); 7 bases fit TRBD2. Per the germline V gene, CDR1 is LGHDT and CDR2 is YNNKEL (reference sequence). The CDR3 has 15 amino acids. The junction had 9 bases not matched to a gene; V was cut back by 7 bases and J by 0 bases.

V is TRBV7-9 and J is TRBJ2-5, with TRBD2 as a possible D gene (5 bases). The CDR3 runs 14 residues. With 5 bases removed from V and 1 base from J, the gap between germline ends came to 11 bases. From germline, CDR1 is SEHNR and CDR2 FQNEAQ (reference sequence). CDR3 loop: CASSNGLSQETQYF. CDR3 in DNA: TGTGCCAGCAGCAATGGACTGTCCCAAGAGACCCAGTACTTC.